Below, 29 T cell receptor beta chains from the same sample are listed, as sequenced in a study of T cell responses to AZD1222 COVID-19 vaccine. This table comes from immunoSEQ multiplex PCR, and its TCRdb copy is limited to in-frame clones, with some not included. Among roughly 180,000 clones listed, roughly nine tenths were seen once. Sequencing was performed on peripheral blood, taken on day 0 of AZD1222 vaccination. The receptors here all came from an adult in good health.

This rearrangement joins TRBV28 to TRBJ1-5; TRBD1 matches 10 bases. V lost 4 bases and J lost 3; bases outside the gene matches: 6. Germline lookup yields CDR1 MDHEN and CDR2 SYDVKM. This CDR3 region has 16 residues. DNA of the CDR3: TGTGCCAGCAGTTCCCGGACAGGGGGGTACAATCAGCCCCAGCATTTT. Residues: CASSSRTGGYNQPQHF.

The J gene is TRBJ2-7, the V gene TRBV29-1, with 7 bases that match TRBD1. This CDR3 has 14 amino acids. The germline gives CDR1 SQVTM, CDR2 ANQGSEA. The trim removed 4 bases at V and 1 base at J, leaving 7 bases unmatched. The CDR3 sequence: CSVADRVMSYEQYF. DNA of the CDR3: TGCAGCGTTGCCGACAGGGTAATGTCCTACGAGCAGTACTTC.

The CDR3 reads CASSQEGTEAYEQYF. CDR3 nucleotides: TGCGCCAGCAGCCAAGAAGGGACAGAAGCCTACGAGCAGTACTTC. The chain links TRBV4-3 to TRBJ2-7; TRBD1 matches 7 bases. CDR1 and CDR2 (germline): LGHNA, YSLEER. J gave up 2 bases and V 0 bases, and 4 bases lay outside the gene matches. The CDR3 runs to 15 residues.

The genes are TRBV6-4 and TRBJ2-6; possible D gene TRBD2, 7 bases. The germline V gene has CDR1 MRHNA and CDR2 SNTAGT. The CDR3 sequence is 16 residues long. Trimming removed 7 bases at V and 0 bases at J, with 13 bases between. The CDR3 region is CASTPGGPSGANVLTF. The DNA of the CDR3 is TGTGCCAGCACCCCGGGGGGCCCCTCTGGGGCCAACGTCCTGACTTTC.

This clone showed up just once. CDR3 protein: CASSPENYNYGYTF. CDR3 bases: TGTGCCAGCAGCCCAGAAAATTATAACTATGGCTACACCTTC. V is TRBV6-2 or TRBV6-3 and J is TRBJ1-2; D ambiguous. CDR3 length: 14 amino acids. V was pared by 6 bases and J by 1 base, with 12 bases between. Germline V gives CDR1 MNHEY, CDR2 SVGEGT.

The V gene is TRBV9, the J gene TRBJ2-5, with D tentatively TRBD1 or TRBD2 (6 bases each). Trimming took off 3 bases at V and 1 base at J, with 13 bases between the two ends. The CDR3 length is 15 residues. Germline CDR1 and CDR2: SGDLS and YYNGEE. This CDR3 is CASSGGGTPQETQYF. In DNA, the CDR3 is TGTGCCAGCAGCGGAGGAGGGACACCCCAAGAGACCCAGTACTTC.

The sample holds one count of this clone. This chain joins TRBV7-2 and TRBJ1-2; D is perhaps TRBD1 (6 bases). This CDR3 spans 14 amino acids. V was trimmed by 5 bases and J by 5 bases, leaving 15 bases between them. Germline CDR1 and CDR2: SGHTA and FQGNSA. The CDR3 loop reads CASSVNKGDYGYTF. CDR3 sequence (DNA): TGTGCCAGCAGCGTAAACAAGGGGGATTATGGCTACACCTTC.

The V and J genes are TRBV2 and TRBJ2-7, with 8 nucleotides matching TRBD2. The V gene end was trimmed by 7 bases and the J gene end by 6 bases; junction bases not matched to a gene: 11. The germline gives CDR1 SNHLY, CDR2 FYNNEI. The CDR3 runs 14 residues. The CDR3 DNA is TGTGCCAGCACTTCAGCGGGAGACCTCCGCGAGCAGTACTTC. It specifies CASTSAGDLREQYF.

This chain uses TRBV29-1 with TRBJ1-2; D gene uncertain. V was clipped by 4 bases and J by 6 bases, with 9 bases between them. Per the germline V gene, CDR1 is SQVTM and CDR2 is ANQGSEA. The CDR3 has 11 amino acids. CDR3 region: CSVVTGNGYTF. CDR3 DNA: TGCAGCGTTGTAACCGGGAATGGCTACACCTTC.

The V call is TRBV24-1, the J call TRBJ2-2; 10 bases line up with TRBD2. The CDR3 is 16 residues long. CDR1 and CDR2 from the germline V gene are KGHDR and SFDVKD. J lost 4 bases, V lost 5 bases, and 6 bases had no gene match. The CDR3 DNA follows: TGTGCCACCAGTGGGGGGCTAGCGGGGGTCACCGGGGAGCTGTTTTTT. Translation gives CATSGGLAGVTGELFF.

V is TRBV5-1 and J is TRBJ1-4, with D perhaps TRBD1 (6 bases). CDR1 and CDR2 (germline): SGHRS, YFSETQ. Trimming stripped 3 bases from V and 6 bases from J, with 12 bases between. The CDR3 is 14 amino acids. The CDR3 coding sequence is TGCGCCAGCAGCTCGGGACATCCCCATGAAAAACTGTTTTTT. Translation gives CASSSGHPHEKLFF.

This clone showed up just a few times. The chain combines TRBV18 with TRBJ1-1, with a possible D match to TRBD1 (5 bases). Germline V gives CDR1 KGHSH, CDR2 LQKENI. The CDR3 is 13 residues long. The V end was cut by 3 bases, the J end by 5 bases, with 10 bases between. The CDR3 DNA reads as TGTGCCAGCTCACCTACAGGAGGAACTGAAGCTTTCTTT. As protein: CASSPTGGTEAFF.

The V gene is TRBV6-4, the J gene TRBJ1-6, with D hard to call. The CDR3 contains 14 residues. V was trimmed by 5 bases and J by 7 bases, leaving 12 bases between them. Germline values: CDR1 MRHNA, CDR2 SNTAGT. The CDR3 is CASSTGFGNSPLHF. CDR3 in DNA: TGTGCCAGCAGTACGGGTTTCGGAAATTCACCCCTCCACTTT.

This chain uses TRBV3-1 (or the pseudogene TRBV3-2) with TRBJ2-7; D call uncertain. CDR1 is LGHDT and CDR2 is YNNKEL in the germline V gene (reference sequence). The CDR3 loop spans 15 amino acids. The V gene lost 4 bases and the J gene lost 2 bases, with 15 bases spanning the gap. CDR3 amino acids: CASSLGPTRAYEQYF. CDR3 nucleotides: TGTGCCAGCAGCCTCGGACCGACAAGAGCCTACGAGCAGTACTTC.

This chain joins TRBV7-2 and TRBJ2-7, with D perhaps given as TRBD1 or TRBD2 (5 bases each). Germline lookup yields CDR1 SGHTA and CDR2 FQGNSA. The V and J ends lost 5 bases and 0 bases respectively, with 20 bases between them. The CDR3 is made up of 17 amino acids. CDR3 loop: CASSLKGRQPYSYEQYF. The DNA of the CDR3 is TGTGCCAGCAGCCTCAAGGGACGACAGCCATACTCCTACGAGCAGTACTTC.

CDR3 sequence (DNA): TGCAGCGTTGATACGAGCGGGGCGAGGGATGAGCAGTTCTTC. Translated, it gives CSVDTSGARDEQFF. J is TRBJ2-1 and V is TRBV29-1, with 7 nucleotides matching TRBD2. The CDR3 spans 14 residues. With 3 bases clipped from V and 8 bases from J, the junction kept 10 bases outside the gene matches. In germline, CDR1 is SQVTM, CDR2 ANQGSEA.

The CDR3 bases are TGTGCCAGCAGTTCCCTCCCCGTGTCACCCCTCCACTTT. Protein product: CASSSLPVSPLHF. The chain uses TRBV28 and TRBJ1-6; no firm D call. Germline lookup yields CDR1 MDHEN and CDR2 SYDVKM. With 4 bases removed from V and 10 bases from J, the gap between germline ends came to 11 bases. This CDR3 is 13 amino acids long.

The J gene is TRBJ1-1, the V gene TRBV30; TRBD1 matches 7 bases. V shed 7 bases, J shed 5 bases, and the junction held 7 bases outside the gene matches. This CDR3 region has 12 residues. Germline V lookup: CDR1 GTSNPN, CDR2 SVGIG (reference sequence). The CDR3 reads CASDRVETEAFF. In DNA form, the CDR3 reads TGTGCCTCAGACAGGGTTGAAACTGAAGCTTTCTTT.

This chain connects TRBV7-9 to TRBJ2-3, with D maybe TRBD1 (5 bases). Germline-derived CDR1 and CDR2 are SEHNR and FQNEAQ (reference sequence). V lost 5 bases and J lost 6, with 9 bases in between. This CDR3 is built from 12 residues. As DNA, the CDR3 is TGTGCCAGCAGCGGGCGACAGGATACGCAGTATTTT. It codes for CASSGRQDTQYF.

This clone appeared a single time. The chain combines TRBV19 with TRBJ1-2; tentatively, D is TRBD1 (5 bases). This CDR3 comprises 13 residues. Deletions cut 7 bases from V and 4 bases from J, with 13 bases between. Germline V gene data show CDR1 as LNHDA and CDR2 as SQIVND (reference sequence). CDR3 bases: TGTGCCAGTACCCCGACAGTTTTCTATGGCTACACCTTC. It codes for CASTPTVFYGYTF.

The gene calls are TRBV19 and TRBJ2-7; D might be TRBD1 (6 bases). V was shortened by 5 bases and J by 2 bases, with 13 bases between the two germline ends. CDR1 and CDR2 from the germline V gene are LNHDA and SQIVND (reference sequence). The CDR3 runs 14 residues. CDR3 sequence reads: CASSFTGTTYEQYF. CDR3 DNA sequence: TGTGCCAGTAGTTTCACAGGGACGACCTACGAGCAGTACTTC.

The V gene is TRBV19, the J gene TRBJ2-1; 8 nucleotides agree with TRBD1. The ends lost 2 bases at V and 8 bases at J; junction bases unmatched: 11. The CDR3 runs to 16 residues. Germline CDR1 is LNHDA and CDR2 is SQIVND (reference sequence). For the CDR3, the DNA is TGTGCCAGTAGTATATTTGGCGCAGGGGGCGCCTATGAGCAGTTCTTC. This encodes CASSIFGAGGAYEQFF.

This sequence joins TRBV28 and TRBJ2-5, with D hard to call. Germline values: CDR1 MDHEN, CDR2 SYDVKM. This CDR3 has 13 amino acids. Trimming left V 3 bases short and J 4 bases short, with 9 bases between. The CDR3 loop is CASSFKVRETQYF. In DNA form, the CDR3 reads TGTGCCAGCAGTTTTAAAGTAAGAGAGACCCAGTACTTC.

CDR3 sequence reads: CASSLGIPGQGNSPLHF. The CDR3 nucleotides read TGTGCCAGCAGCTTAGGAATTCCGGGACAGGGGAATTCACCCCTCCACTTT. The gene calls are TRBV7-8 and TRBJ1-6; TRBD1 matches at 10 bases. The V gene end was trimmed by 1 base and the J gene end by 7 bases; junction bases not matched to a gene: 7. Germline CDR1 reads SGHVS; CDR2 reads FQNEAQ. This CDR3 comprises 17 residues.

The chain carries TRBV10-3 and TRBJ2-3, with 13 bases matching TRBD2. In germline, CDR1 is ENHRY, CDR2 SYGVKD. The V gene end was trimmed by 10 bases and the J gene end by 0 bases; junction bases not matched to a gene: 13. This CDR3 contains 18 residues. The CDR3 DNA follows: TGTGCCACCTACCGACTAGCGGGAGGTATGGGCAGCACAGATACGCAGTATTTT. It translates to CATYRLAGGMGSTDTQYF.

The chain combines TRBV29-1 with TRBJ2-7, with 11 nucleotides matching TRBD2. The germline gives CDR1 SQVTM, CDR2 ANQGSEA. The CDR3 extends over 14 amino acids. The V and J ends lost 5 bases and 4 bases, in that order; junction bases with no gene match: 7. DNA of the CDR3: TGCAGCGTTATCCTGGCTAGCGGGGGGTACGAGCAGTACTTC. Translation: CSVILASGGYEQYF.

The chain has TRBV28 and TRBJ2-3, with a tentative D call TRBD2 (5 bases). Germline assignment: CDR1 MDHEN and CDR2 SYDVKM. The ends were cut back, 7 bases at V and 4 bases at J, with 21 bases in the middle. CDR3 length equals 16 residues. CDR3 amino acids: CASIPLRTWMPDTQYF. DNA for the CDR3: TGTGCCAGCATCCCTTTGAGGACTTGGATGCCAGATACGCAGTATTTT.

CDR3 sequence reads: CASSPQGRYEQYF. CDR3 in DNA: TGTGCCAGCAGCCCCCAGGGTAGATACGAGCAGTACTTC. The chain carries TRBV5-6 and TRBJ2-7; D is possibly TRBD1 (5 bases). V lost 4 bases and J 4 bases, leaving 12 bases between the germline ends. The CDR3 sequence is 13 residues long. Per germline, CDR1 SGHDT and CDR2 YYEEEE.

The gene calls are TRBV29-1 and TRBJ1-5; D is possibly TRBD1 (5 bases). Deletions cut 4 bases from V and 7 bases from J, with 8 bases between. The CDR3 totals 11 residues. The germline V gene encodes CDR1 SQVTM and CDR2 ANQGSEA. The CDR3, as DNA: TGCAGCGTTGGAGGGGAGCAGCCCCAGCATTTT. Its translation is CSVGGEQPQHF. Looking up the rest from reference TRBV29-1 and TRBJ1-5 gives the full variable domain: SAVISQKPSRDICQRGTSLTIQCQVDSQVTMMFWYRQQPGQSLTLIATANQGSEATYESGFVIDKFPISRPNLTFSTLTVSNMSPEDSSIYLCSVGGEQPQHFGDGTRLSIL.